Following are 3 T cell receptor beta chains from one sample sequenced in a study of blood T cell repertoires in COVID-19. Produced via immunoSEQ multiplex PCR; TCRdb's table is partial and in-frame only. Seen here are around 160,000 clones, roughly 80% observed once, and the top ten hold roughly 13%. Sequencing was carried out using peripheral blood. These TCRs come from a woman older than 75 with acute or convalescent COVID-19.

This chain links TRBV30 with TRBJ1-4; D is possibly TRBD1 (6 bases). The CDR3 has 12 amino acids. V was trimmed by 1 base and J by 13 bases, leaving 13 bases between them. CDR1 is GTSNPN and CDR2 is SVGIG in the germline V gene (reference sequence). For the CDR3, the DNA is TGTGCCTGGAGTGGAACCAGGGGACCACTGTTTTTT. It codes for CAWSGTRGPLFF.

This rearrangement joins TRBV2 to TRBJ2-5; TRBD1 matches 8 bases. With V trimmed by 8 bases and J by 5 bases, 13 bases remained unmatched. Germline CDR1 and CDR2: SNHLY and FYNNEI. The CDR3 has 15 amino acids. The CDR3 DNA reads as TGTGCCAGCGGAGGGGCAGGGGGCTGGGGGGAGACCCAGTACTTC. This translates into CASGGAGGWGETQYF.

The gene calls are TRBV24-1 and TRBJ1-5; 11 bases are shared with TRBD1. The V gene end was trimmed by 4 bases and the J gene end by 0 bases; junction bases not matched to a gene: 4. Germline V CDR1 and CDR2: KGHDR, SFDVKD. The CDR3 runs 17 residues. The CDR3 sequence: CATSDPGTGGSNQPQHF. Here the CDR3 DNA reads TGTGCCACCAGTGACCCCGGGACAGGGGGTAGCAATCAGCCCCAGCATTTT.